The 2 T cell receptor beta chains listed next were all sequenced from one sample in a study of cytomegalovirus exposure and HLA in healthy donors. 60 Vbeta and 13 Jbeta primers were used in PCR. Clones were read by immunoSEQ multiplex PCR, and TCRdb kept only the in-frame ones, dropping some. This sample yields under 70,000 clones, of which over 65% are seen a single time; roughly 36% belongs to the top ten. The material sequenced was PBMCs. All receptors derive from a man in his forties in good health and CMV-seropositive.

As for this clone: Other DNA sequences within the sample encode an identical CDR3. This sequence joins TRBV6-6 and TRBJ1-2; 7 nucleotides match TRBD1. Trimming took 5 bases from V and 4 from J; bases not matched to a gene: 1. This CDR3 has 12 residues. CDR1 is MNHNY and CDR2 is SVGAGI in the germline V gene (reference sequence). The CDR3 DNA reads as TGTGCCAGCAGTCCAGGGGGCTATGGCTACACCTTC. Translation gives CASSPGGYGYTF.

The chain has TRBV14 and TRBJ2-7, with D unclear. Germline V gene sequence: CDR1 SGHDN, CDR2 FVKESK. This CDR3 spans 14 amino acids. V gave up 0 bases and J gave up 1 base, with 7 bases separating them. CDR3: CASSQERVSYEQYF. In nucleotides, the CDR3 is TGTGCCAGCAGCCAAGAACGGGTGTCCTACGAGCAGTACTTC.